Below, one T cell receptor (beta chain) is given with its context. The target antigen is unknown. CDR3 size: 13 residues. The germline V gene has CDR1 WNHNN and CDR2 SYGVQD (reference sequence). Deletions cut 5 bases from V and 3 bases from J, with 11 bases between. This sample was taken from a study of T cells in Graves' hyperthyroidism and ophthalmopathy. Study-wide points: Researchers found most expanded thyroid clonotypes above 0.001 in blood as well.

The TCR beta CDR3 regions underwent amplification using RNA transcripts as the source. During a first-round RT-PCR of the TCR CDR3, the HTBI primer set was used. TCRdb called the multiplex PCR reads again in MiXCR, with one record for every CDR3 protein. Here the sample spans 500,000 to 750,000 distinct CDR3 sequences, more than 15% being singletons. The sequenced sample consisted of blood. The chain links TRBV10-1 to TRBJ2-7; D gene uncertain. The origin of this receptor is a woman under 40 with Graves' hyperthyroidism. Here the CDR3 reads CASSYRSDYEQYF. The CDR3 DNA reads as TGCGCCAGCAGTTACCGATCGGACTACGAGCAGTACTTC.